Listed below are T cell receptor beta chains from one sample, sequenced in a study of regulatory T cells in long-lasting Graves disease. TCRdb independently ran MiXCR on the multiplex PCR reads; one entry per CDR3 protein. Of roughly 400,000 distinct CDR3 sequences listed, 20% to 25% were seen once; the top ten hold about a fifth. The input for sequencing was peripheral blood mononuclear cells (PBMCs), taken when the disease was refractory, from a patient treated with antithyroid drugs. Source of these receptors: a female donor with Graves disease. Both conserved end residues are part of each CDR3. A D gene is named only where the DNA matches it firmly. The size entry is marked missing in some rows and otherwise reads once, few, many or a size class.

d_gene,v_gene,j_gene,abundance,CDR3aa,CDR3nt
NA,TRBV12-3/TRBV12-4,TRBJ2-5,many,CASTWGSFQETQYF,TGTGCCAGCACCTGGGGCAGCTTCCAAGAGACCCAGTACTTC
NA,TRBV6-5,TRBJ1-1,many,CASSLVGESTEAFF,TGTGCCAGCAGTTTGGTAGGGGAGTCGACTGAAGCTTTCTTT
NA,TRBV28,TRBJ1-6,few,CASSLEQLPLHF,TGTGCCAGCAGTTTAGAGCAGCTGCCCCTCCACTTT
NA,TRBV11-2,TRBJ1-1,NA,CASSFQGAMNTEAFF,TGTGCCAGCAGCTTCCAGGGTGCCATGAACACTGAAGCTTTCTTT
NA,TRBV19,TRBJ2-5,NA,CASSVGNQETQYF,TGTGCCAGTAGTGTGGGAAATCAAGAGACCCAGTACTTC
TRBD2,TRBV6-1,TRBJ2-2,NA,CASSRTSVANTGELFF,TGTGCCAGCAGTAGGACTAGCGTCGCGAACACCGGGGAGCTGTTTTTT
NA,TRBV3-1,TRBJ1-1,NA,CASSQVTGGPGGTEAFF,TGTGCCAGCAGCCAAGTCACGGGGGGTCCCGGAGGCACTGAAGCTTTCTTT
TRBD1,TRBV28,TRBJ1-5,many,CASSPWGQGENQPQHF,TGTGCCAGCAGTCCATGGGGACAGGGCGAGAATCAGCCCCAGCATTTT
NA,TRBV29-1,TRBJ1-1,NA,CSVAPTTEAFF,TGCAGCGTGGCCCCGACTACTGAAGCTTTCTTT
NA,TRBV20-1,TRBJ2-4,many,CSAGESVTKNIQYF,TGCAGTGCAGGGGAGTCGGTAACCAAAAACATTCAGTACTTC
NA,TRBV7-2,TRBJ2-3,once,CASTPRLGADTQYF,TGTGCCAGCACCCCGAGACTCGGTGCGGATACGCAGTATTTT
TRBD1,TRBV16,TRBJ1-5,many,CASSQSTGTGNNQPQHF,TGTGCCAGCAGCCAATCCACCGGGACAGGGAACAATCAGCCCCAGCATTTT
NA,TRBV12-3/TRBV12-4,TRBJ1-4,many,CASSLGVNEKLFF,TGTGCCAGCAGTTTGGGAGTTAATGAAAAACTGTTTTTT
NA,TRBV6-1,TRBJ1-1,few,CASKDVLRDTEAFF,TGTGCCAGCAAGGACGTCCTTAGGGACACTGAAGCTTTCTTT
NA,TRBV7-8,TRBJ2-7,many,CASSLVGAYEQYF,TGTGCCAGCAGCTTAGTGGGGGCCTACGAGCAGTACTTC
NA,TRBV28,TRBJ1-2,many,CASSAGTVTNYGYTF,TGTGCCAGCAGTGCCGGGACGGTCACTAACTATGGCTACACCTTC
NA,TRBV2,TRBJ2-5,many,CASSEGSSLAETQYF,TGTGCCAGCAGTGAAGGTTCTTCTCTCGCAGAGACCCAGTACTTC
NA,TRBV2,TRBJ2-7,many,CASSVSTASGEQYF,TGTGCCAGCAGTGTTTCGACGGCGTCCGGCGAGCAGTACTTC
TRBD2,TRBV30,TRBJ2-7,many,CAWSVSSGSYEQYF,TGTGCCTGGAGTGTATCTAGCGGTTCCTACGAGCAGTACTTC
NA,TRBV12-3/TRBV12-4,TRBJ1-1,many,CASSPGTLAEAFF,TGTGCCAGCAGTCCCGGGACCCTAGCTGAAGCTTTCTTT
NA,TRBV7-9,TRBJ2-7,few,CASSQGLGYEQYF,TGTGCCAGCAGCCAGGGACTTGGGTACGAGCAGTACTTC
TRBD2,TRBV20-1,TRBJ2-7,few,CSGGTSDSYEQYF,TGCAGTGGCGGGACTAGCGACTCCTACGAGCAGTACTTC
NA,TRBV12-3/TRBV12-4,TRBJ2-1,NA,CASSLALGAPSDEQFF,TGTGCCAGCAGTTTAGCGCTCGGGGCCCCGAGCGATGAGCAGTTCTTC
NA,TRBV10-2,TRBJ1-5,few,CASSPIETVTQPQHF,TGCGCCAGCAGTCCCATTGAGACAGTTACTCAGCCCCAGCATTTT
TRBD2,TRBV29-1,TRBJ2-5,NA,CSVEISGGRFWETQYF,TGCAGCGTTGAAATAAGTGGCGGGAGATTCTGGGAGACCCAGTACTTC
TRBD1,TRBV3-1,TRBJ2-7,few,CASSQAYGTGGYEQYF,TGTGCCAGCAGCCAAGCGTACGGGACAGGGGGCTACGAGCAGTACTTC
NA,TRBV7-6,TRBJ2-7,many,CASSLASGAGVYEQYF,TGTGCCAGCAGCTTAGCGTCAGGGGCGGGGGTCTACGAGCAGTACTTC
TRBD2,TRBV3-1,TRBJ2-5,many,CASSQGLAFQETQYF,TGTGCCAGCAGCCAAGGACTAGCGTTCCAAGAGACCCAGTACTTC
NA,TRBV9,TRBJ2-5,few,CASNPGGGGGAETQYF,TGTGCCAGCAACCCAGGGGGTGGGGGGGGCGCAGAGACCCAGTACTTC